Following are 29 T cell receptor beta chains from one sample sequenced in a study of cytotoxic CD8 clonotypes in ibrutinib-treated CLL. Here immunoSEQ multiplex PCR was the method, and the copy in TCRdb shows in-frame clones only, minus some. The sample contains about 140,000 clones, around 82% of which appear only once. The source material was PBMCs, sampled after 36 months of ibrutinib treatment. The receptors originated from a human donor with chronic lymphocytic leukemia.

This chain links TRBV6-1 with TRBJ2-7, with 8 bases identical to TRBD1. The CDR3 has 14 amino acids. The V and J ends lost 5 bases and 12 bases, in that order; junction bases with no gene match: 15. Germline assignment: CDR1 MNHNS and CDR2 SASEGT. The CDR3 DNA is TGTGCCAGCAGTCAGGACAGGGTTCCGCCGAAGGGGTACTTC. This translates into CASSQDRVPPKGYF.

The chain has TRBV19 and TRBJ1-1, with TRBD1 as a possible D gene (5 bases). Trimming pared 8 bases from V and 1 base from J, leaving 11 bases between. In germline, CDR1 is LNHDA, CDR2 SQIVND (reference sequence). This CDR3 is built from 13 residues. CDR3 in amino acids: CASFLRGNTEAFF. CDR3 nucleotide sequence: TGTGCCAGTTTCCTTAGGGGGAACACTGAAGCTTTCTTT.

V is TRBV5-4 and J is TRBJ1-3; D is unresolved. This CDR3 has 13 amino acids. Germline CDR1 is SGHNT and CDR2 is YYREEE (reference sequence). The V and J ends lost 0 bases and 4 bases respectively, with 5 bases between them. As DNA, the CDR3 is TGTGCCAGCAGCTTGGTTGGCGGAAACACCATATATTTT. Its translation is CASSLVGGNTIYF.

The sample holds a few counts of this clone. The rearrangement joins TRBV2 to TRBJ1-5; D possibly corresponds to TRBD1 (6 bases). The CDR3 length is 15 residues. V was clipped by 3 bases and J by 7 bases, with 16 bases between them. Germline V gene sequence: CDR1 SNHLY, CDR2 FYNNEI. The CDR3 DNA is TGTGCCAGCAGTGAGTTGGACAGCTCCCGCCAGCCCCAGCATTTT. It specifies CASSELDSSRQPQHF. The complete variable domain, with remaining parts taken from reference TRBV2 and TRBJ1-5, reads EPEVTQTPSHQVTQMGQEVILRCVPISNHLYFYWYRQILGQKVEFLVSFYNNEISEKSEIFDDQFSVERPDGSNFTLKIRSTKLEDSAMYFCASSELDSSRQPQHFGDGTRLSIL.

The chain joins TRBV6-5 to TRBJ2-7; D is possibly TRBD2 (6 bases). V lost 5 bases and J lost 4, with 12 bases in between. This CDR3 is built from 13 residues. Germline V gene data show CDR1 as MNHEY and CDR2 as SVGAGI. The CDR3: CASSGGISYEQYF. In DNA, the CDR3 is TGTGCCAGCAGTGGAGGGATTTCTTACGAGCAGTACTTC.

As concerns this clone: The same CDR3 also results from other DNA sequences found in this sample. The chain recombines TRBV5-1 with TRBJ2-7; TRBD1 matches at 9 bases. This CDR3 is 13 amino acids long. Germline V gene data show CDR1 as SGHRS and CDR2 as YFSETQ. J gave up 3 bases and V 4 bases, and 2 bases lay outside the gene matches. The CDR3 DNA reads TGCGCCAGCAGCGCGGGACAGGGCTACGAGCAGTACTTC. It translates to CASSAGQGYEQYF.

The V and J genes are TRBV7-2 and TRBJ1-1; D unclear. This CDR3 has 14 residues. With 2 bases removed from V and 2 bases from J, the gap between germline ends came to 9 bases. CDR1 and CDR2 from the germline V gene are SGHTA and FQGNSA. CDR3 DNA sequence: TGTGCCAGCAGCTTACCCAGGCCTAACACTGAAGCTTTCTTT. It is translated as CASSLPRPNTEAFF.

The DNA for the CDR3 is TGTGCCAGCAGTTATCAGGGGGGGAACACTGAAGCTTTCTTT. Translation: CASSYQGGNTEAFF. The rearrangement uses TRBV6-5 and TRBJ1-1; TRBD1 matches at 7 bases. The CDR3 length is 14 residues. Germline values: CDR1 MNHEY, CDR2 SVGAGI. Trimming cost V 3 bases and J 1 base; bases outside gene matches: 2.

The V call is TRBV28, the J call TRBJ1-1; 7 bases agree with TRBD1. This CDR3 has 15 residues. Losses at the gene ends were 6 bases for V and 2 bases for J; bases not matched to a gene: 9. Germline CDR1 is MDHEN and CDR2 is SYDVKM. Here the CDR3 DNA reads TGTGCCAGCAGCACGACCGGGACAGATAACACTGAAGCTTTCTTT. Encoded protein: CASSTTGTDNTEAFF.

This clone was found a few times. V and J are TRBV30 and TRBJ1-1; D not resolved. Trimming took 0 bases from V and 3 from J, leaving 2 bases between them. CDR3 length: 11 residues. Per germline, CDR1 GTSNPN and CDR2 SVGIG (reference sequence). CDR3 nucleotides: TGTGCCTGGAGTGTGTACACTGAAGCTTTCTTT. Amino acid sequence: CAWSVYTEAFF.

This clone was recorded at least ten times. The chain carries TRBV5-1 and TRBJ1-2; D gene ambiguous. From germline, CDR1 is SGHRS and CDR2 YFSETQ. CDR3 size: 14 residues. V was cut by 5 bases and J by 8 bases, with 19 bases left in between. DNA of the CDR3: TGCGCCAGCAGGGAGGTACCTTTTGTTGGCGGCTACACCTTC. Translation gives CASREVPFVGGYTF.

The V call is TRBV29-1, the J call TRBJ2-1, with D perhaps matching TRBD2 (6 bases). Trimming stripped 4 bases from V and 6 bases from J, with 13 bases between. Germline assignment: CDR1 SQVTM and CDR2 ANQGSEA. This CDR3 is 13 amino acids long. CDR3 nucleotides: TGCAGCGTTGGATGGGGGAGGCTCAATGAGCAGTTCTTC. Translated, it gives CSVGWGRLNEQFF.

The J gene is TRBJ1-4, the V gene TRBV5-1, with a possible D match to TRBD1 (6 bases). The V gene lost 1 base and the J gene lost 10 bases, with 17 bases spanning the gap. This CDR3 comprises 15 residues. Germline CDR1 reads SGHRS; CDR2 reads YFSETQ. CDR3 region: CASSLMGGREGKLFF. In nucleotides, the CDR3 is TGCGCCAGCAGCTTGATGGGGGGGCGCGAGGGAAAACTGTTTTTT.

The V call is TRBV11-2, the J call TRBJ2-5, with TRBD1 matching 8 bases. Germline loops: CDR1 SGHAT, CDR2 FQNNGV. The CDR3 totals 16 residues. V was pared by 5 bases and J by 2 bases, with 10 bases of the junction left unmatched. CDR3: CASSHTTGVLQETQYF. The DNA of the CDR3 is TGTGCCAGCAGCCACACGACAGGGGTCTTACAAGAGACCCAGTACTTC.

In DNA form, the CDR3 reads TGTGCCTGGAGGCCCCGACGGACAGTCCTCCACTTT. Encoded protein: CAWRPRRTVLHF. The V call is TRBV30, the J call TRBJ1-6; a possible D gene is TRBD1 (6 bases). CDR3 size: 12 residues. Germline values: CDR1 GTSNPN, CDR2 SVGIG (reference sequence). The V end was cut by 3 bases, the J end by 15 bases, with 15 bases between.

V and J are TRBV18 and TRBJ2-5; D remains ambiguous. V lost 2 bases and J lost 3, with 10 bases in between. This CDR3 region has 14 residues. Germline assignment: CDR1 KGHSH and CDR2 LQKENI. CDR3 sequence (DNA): TGTGCCAGCTCACCAAGAGAATATGAAGAGACCCAGTACTTC. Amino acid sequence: CASSPREYEETQYF.

The CDR3 loop reads CASSLNGWNTGELFF. CDR3 in DNA: TGTGCCAGCAGTTTGAACGGGTGGAACACCGGGGAGCTGTTTTTT. The chain joins TRBV6-6 to TRBJ2-2; D is uncertain. With 4 bases removed from V and 1 base from J, the gap between germline ends came to 10 bases. This CDR3 has 15 residues. In germline, CDR1 is MNHNY, CDR2 SVGAGI (reference sequence).

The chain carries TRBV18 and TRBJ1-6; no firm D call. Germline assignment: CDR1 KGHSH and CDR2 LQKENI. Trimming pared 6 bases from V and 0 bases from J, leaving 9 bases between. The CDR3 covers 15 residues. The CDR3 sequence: CASSDEGSYNSPLHF. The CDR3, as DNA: TGTGCCAGCTCCGACGAGGGCTCCTATAATTCACCCCTCCACTTT. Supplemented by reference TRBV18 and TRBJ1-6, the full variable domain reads NAGVMQNPRHLVRRRGQEARLRCSPMKGHSHVYWYRQLPEEGLKFMVYLQKENIIDESGMPKERFSAEFPKEGPSILRIQQVVRGDSAAYFCASSDEGSYNSPLHFGNGTRLTVT.

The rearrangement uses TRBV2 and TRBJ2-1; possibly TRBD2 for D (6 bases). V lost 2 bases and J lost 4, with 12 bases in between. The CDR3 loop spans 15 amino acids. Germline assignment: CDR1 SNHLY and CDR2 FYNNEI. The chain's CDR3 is CASSEQGGNYNEQFF. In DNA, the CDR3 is TGTGCCAGCAGTGAACAAGGCGGGAATTACAATGAGCAGTTCTTC.

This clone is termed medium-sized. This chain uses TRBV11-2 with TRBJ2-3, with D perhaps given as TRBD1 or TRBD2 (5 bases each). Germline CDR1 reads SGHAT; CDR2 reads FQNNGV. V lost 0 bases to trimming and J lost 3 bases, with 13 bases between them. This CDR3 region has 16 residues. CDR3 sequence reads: CASSLDPGAFTDTQYF. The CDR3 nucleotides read TGTGCCAGCAGCTTAGATCCCGGGGCGTTTACAGATACGCAGTATTTT.

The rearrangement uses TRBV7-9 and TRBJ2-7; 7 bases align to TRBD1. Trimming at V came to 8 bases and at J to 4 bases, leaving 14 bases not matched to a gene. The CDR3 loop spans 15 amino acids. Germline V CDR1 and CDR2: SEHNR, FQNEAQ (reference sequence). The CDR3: CASLPFRQGRYEQYF. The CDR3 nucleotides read TGTGCCAGCCTACCGTTTCGACAGGGACGGTACGAGCAGTACTTC.

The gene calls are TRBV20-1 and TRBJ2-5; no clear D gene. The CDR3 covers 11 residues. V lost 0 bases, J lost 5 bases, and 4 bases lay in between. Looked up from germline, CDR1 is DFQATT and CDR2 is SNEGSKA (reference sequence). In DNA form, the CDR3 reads TGCAGTGCTAGAGATCTTGAGACCCAGTACTTC. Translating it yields CSARDLETQYF.

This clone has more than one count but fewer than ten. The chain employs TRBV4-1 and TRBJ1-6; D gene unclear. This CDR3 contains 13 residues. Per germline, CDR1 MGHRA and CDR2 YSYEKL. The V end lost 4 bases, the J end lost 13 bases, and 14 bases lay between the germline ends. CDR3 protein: CASSRTGLGPLHF. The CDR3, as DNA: TGCGCCAGCAGCCGAACGGGTCTGGGTCCCCTCCACTTT.

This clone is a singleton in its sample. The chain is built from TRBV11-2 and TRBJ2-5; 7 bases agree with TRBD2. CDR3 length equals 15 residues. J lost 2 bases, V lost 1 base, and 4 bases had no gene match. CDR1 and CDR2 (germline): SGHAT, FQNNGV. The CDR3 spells CASSLGVGGQETQYF. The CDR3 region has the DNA TGTGCCAGCAGCTTAGGTGTCGGGGGGCAAGAGACCCAGTACTTC.

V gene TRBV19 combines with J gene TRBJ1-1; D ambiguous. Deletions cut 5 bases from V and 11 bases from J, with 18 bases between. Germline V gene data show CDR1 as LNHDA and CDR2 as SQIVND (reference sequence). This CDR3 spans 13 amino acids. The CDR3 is CASSSISGTRAFF. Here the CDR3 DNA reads TGTGCCAGTAGTTCTATATCAGGAACTAGGGCTTTCTTT.

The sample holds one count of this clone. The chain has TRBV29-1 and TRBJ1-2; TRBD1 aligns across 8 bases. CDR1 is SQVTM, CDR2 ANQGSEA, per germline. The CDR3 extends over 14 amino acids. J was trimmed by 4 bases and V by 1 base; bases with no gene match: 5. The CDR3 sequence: CSVEARGQPYGYTF. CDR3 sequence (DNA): TGCAGCGTTGAAGCCAGGGGGCAGCCCTATGGCTACACCTTC.

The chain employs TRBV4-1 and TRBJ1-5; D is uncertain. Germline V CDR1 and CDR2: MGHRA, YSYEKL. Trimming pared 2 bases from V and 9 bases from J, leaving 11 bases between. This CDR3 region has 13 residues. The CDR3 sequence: CASSQSLSWPQHF. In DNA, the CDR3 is TGCGCCAGCAGCCAATCTTTGTCTTGGCCCCAGCATTTT.

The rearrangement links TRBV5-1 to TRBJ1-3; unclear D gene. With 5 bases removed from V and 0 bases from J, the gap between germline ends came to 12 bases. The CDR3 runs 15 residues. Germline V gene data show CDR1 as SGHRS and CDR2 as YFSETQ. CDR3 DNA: TGCGCCAGCAGACCAATACAAGACTCTGGAAACACCATATATTTT. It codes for CASRPIQDSGNTIYF. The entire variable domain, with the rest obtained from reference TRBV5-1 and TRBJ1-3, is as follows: KAGVTQTPRYLIKTRGQQVTLSCSPISGHRSVSWYQQTPGQGLQFLFEYFSETQRNKGNFPGRFSGRQFSNSRSEMNVSTLELGDSALYLCASRPIQDSGNTIYFGEGSWLTVV.

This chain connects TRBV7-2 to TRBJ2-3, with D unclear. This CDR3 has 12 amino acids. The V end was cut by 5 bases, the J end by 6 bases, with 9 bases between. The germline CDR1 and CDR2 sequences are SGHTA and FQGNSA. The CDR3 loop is CASSARWDTQYF. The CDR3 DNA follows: TGTGCCAGCAGCGCAAGGTGGGATACGCAGTATTTT.